This T cell receptor (beta chain) emerged from a study of CD4 T cells in relation to SARS-CoV-2 and coronaviruses. Background on the study: TCR beta CDR3s were sequenced after approximately 11-day antigen culture of PBMCs. Points from the study as a whole: Crossreactive clones expanded significantly less to SARS-CoV-2 than monoreactive clones.

Before the COVID-19 pandemic, during about 2011-2019, CD4+ T cells were taken from unexposed donors. CD4+ T cells were isolated from the cells after about 11 days of culture. As cell numbers allowed, unexposed-donor CD4+ T cells faced SARS-CoV-2 S/N and four cold-coronavirus spikes. This table comes from immunoSEQ multiplex PCR, and its TCRdb copy is limited to in-frame clones, with some not included. The sample shows tens of thousands of clones, about 80% of them seen only once. The sample holds a few counts of this clone. Its cognate antigen is unknown. The CDR3 length is 15 residues. Trimming stripped 0 bases from V and 4 bases from J, with 9 bases between. Germline loops: CDR1 MNHNY, CDR2 SVGAGI (reference sequence).

The chain couples TRBV6-6 to TRBJ1-4; tentatively, D is TRBD1 (6 bases). This sequence was found in a human donor in good health. The sequenced sample consisted of CD4+ T cells from PBMCs, cultured in vitro. CDR3 amino acids: CASSYSRGVNEKLFF. The CDR3 DNA sequence: TGTGCCAGCAGTTACTCTAGGGGGGTTAATGAAAAACTGTTTTTT.